This TCR beta chain was documented in a study of cytomegalovirus exposure and HLA in healthy donors. Study results and limitations: Likely technical artifact: a cluster of highly shared sequence variants. The authors enumerated 150 to 200 TCR beta chains as linked to cytomegalovirus.

Of note for this clone: Antigen: not known.

The PCR was carried out with 60 Vbeta primers and 13 Jbeta primers. The method was immunoSEQ multiplex PCR; TCRdb's version includes in-frame clones alone and lacks a portion of them. The sample lists about 54,000 clones, about four fifths occurring once. The sequence came from a woman between 18 and 30 years old in good health and CMV-seronegative. Sequencing was performed on PBMCs.

The CDR3 DNA is TGTGCCAGCAGTCAACTCGCGCAACAGGGCACAGATACGCAGTATTTT. Protein sequence: CASSQLAQQGTDTQYF. The rearrangement links TRBV28 to TRBJ2-3; maybe TRBD1 (5 bases). CDR1 MDHEN and CDR2 SYDVKM come from the germline V gene. V gave up 5 bases and J gave up 1 base, with 16 bases separating them. The CDR3 totals 16 residues. Variable domain in full (rest from reference TRBV28 and TRBJ2-3): DVKVTQSSRYLVKRTGEKVFLECVQDMDHENMFWYRQDPGLGLRLIYFSYDVKMKEKGDIPEGYSVSREKKERFSLILESASTNQTSMYLCASSQLAQQGTDTQYFGPGTRLTVL.